Here is one TCR beta chain with its context. As yet, its antigen is unknown. TCRdb re-called the 5' RACE reads and shows each CDR3 protein once, DNA omitted. The table gives about 140,000 distinct CDR3 sequences; the top ten clones make up 10% to 15% of it. CDR3 length: 16 amino acids. Germline V CDR1 and CDR2: LGHNT, FRNRAP. The data originate from a study of T cells expressing NK-cell markers. Regarding the study as a whole: One observes that, in several donors, these clonotypes were also the leading ones within the CD3+CD56-NKG2C+ fraction.

The J gene is TRBJ2-3, the V gene TRBV12-5. The material sequenced was blood T cells: a sorted CD56 or NKG2C T cell subset, CD4+ or CD8+ T cells, or bulk PBMC T cells (not recorded which). This clonotype was obtained from a young man in good health. The CDR3 here is CASGLNRRASTDTQYF.